This entry features one TCR beta chain sequence. Its antigen is still unknown. TCRdb re-derived calls from the RACE reads in MiXCR, one entry per CDR3 protein. Of 350,000 or so distinct CDR3 sequences listed, around 7% are singletons. This entry comes from a study of human T cells and chemical hapten exposure. Across the study: Across samples, TCR yields varied, mostly owing to small differences in pooled library volumes.

CDR3 length: 16 amino acids. V dropped 3 bases and J dropped 1 base, with 15 bases sitting between them. CDR1 and CDR2 from the germline V gene are MNHEY and SVGEGT. General study results and limits: The study found expanded TCRs formed significantly more large CDR3 similarity clusters than controls.

Described time point: patch test 1, 2 weeks after DPC sensitization. Treatment specified: therapeutic diphenylcyclopropenone sensitization with weekly scalp DPC. The V call is TRBV6-2 or TRBV6-3, the J call TRBJ1-1; D is uncertain. The receptor was isolated from a young woman with alopecia areata. Some clones in this sample may be carry-over from other donors' samples. The sample here was whole blood, taken in connection with sensitization to the hapten diphenylcyclopropenone (DPC). The CDR3 region is CASSYGRGSTNTEAFF. The DNA for the CDR3 is TGTGCCAGCAGTTATGGGCGGGGTTCAACGAACACTGAAGCTTTCTTT.